The 21 T cell receptor beta chains presented below share a single source sample, sequenced in a study of OX40 agonist ivuxolimab in advanced cancers. Sequencing was performed with immunoSEQ multiplex PCR; in TCRdb, only in-frame clones are kept and a portion is missing. This table has tens of thousands of clones, approximately 86% appearing once. The starting material was CD4+ or CD8+ T cells sorted from blood, obtained in a trial of the OX40 agonist ivuxolimab. Every receptor here comes from an adult with an advanced solid tumor such as melanoma, head and neck, liver or kidney cancer.

The table lists this clone with a few counts. The CDR3 is CASSLRDRDYEQYF. DNA of the CDR3: TGTGCCAGCAGTCTACGGGACAGGGACTACGAGCAGTACTTC. The chain employs TRBV28 and TRBJ2-7, with 9 nucleotides matching TRBD1. Germline V CDR1 and CDR2: MDHEN, SYDVKM. The length of the CDR3 is 14 residues. Germline trimming cut 5 bases from V and 3 bases from J; bases unmatched to any gene: 5.

The rearrangement links TRBV7-9 to TRBJ2-5; D is unresolved. CDR3 size: 11 residues. The V end lost 5 bases, the J end lost 5 bases, and 6 bases lay between the germline ends. The germline V gene has CDR1 SEHNR and CDR2 FQNEAQ (reference sequence). This CDR3 reads CASSPGETQYF. CDR3 DNA sequence: TGTGCCAGCAGCCCCGGGGAGACCCAGTACTTC. The full variable domain, in which reference TRBV7-9 and TRBJ2-5 provide the parts outside the CDR3, is DTGVSQNPRHKITKRGQNVTFRCDPISEHNRLYWYRQTLGQGPEFLTYFQNEAQLEKSRLLSDRFSAERPKGSFSTLEIQRTEQGDSAMYLCASSPGETQYFGPGTRLLVL.

This clone was picked up a small number of times. The V and J genes are TRBV27 and TRBJ2-3; 7 bases map to TRBD1. Per the germline V gene, CDR1 is MNHEY and CDR2 is SMNVEV (reference sequence). CDR3 size: 15 residues. J lost 2 bases, V lost 10 bases, and 12 bases had no gene match. The CDR3 spells CAIRVGDRDTDTQYF. The CDR3 DNA sequence: TGTGCCATCAGAGTTGGGGACAGAGACACAGATACGCAGTATTTT.

This chain connects TRBV4-1 to TRBJ1-6; no clear D. CDR1 is MGHRA and CDR2 is YSYEKL in the germline V gene. The length of the CDR3 is 14 residues. The germline V and J ends were trimmed by 2 bases and 7 bases, with 9 bases remaining between them. CDR3 sequence reads: CASSQTRSNSPLHF. CDR3 sequence (DNA): TGCGCCAGCAGCCAAACACGGTCCAATTCACCCCTCCACTTT.

This chain joins TRBV19 and TRBJ2-5; 9 positions agree with TRBD1. Germline V gives CDR1 LNHDA, CDR2 SQIVND (reference sequence). With 3 bases clipped from V and 5 bases from J, the junction kept 7 bases outside the gene matches. The CDR3 length is 15 residues. For the CDR3, the DNA is TGTGCCAGTAGTATGACAGGGGGAATGAGGGAGACCCAGTACTTC. This codes for CASSMTGGMRETQYF. Complete variable domain (other parts from reference TRBV19 and TRBJ2-5): DGGITQSPKYLFRKEGQNVTLSCEQNLNHDAMYWYRQDPGQGLRLIYYSQIVNDFQKGDIAEGYSVSREKKESFPLTVTSAQKNPTAFYLCASSMTGGMRETQYFGPGTRLLVL.

The CDR3 nucleotides read TGTGCCAGCACTGGTGGGTGGGATGAAAAACTGTTTTTT. This encodes CASTGGWDEKLFF. The chain uses TRBV9 and TRBJ1-4; no reliable D call. Trimming removed 6 bases at V and 6 bases at J, with 12 bases between. The CDR3 is 13 residues long. CDR1 is SGDLS, CDR2 YYNGEE, per germline.

V is TRBV19 and J is TRBJ2-3; 8 nucleotides agree with TRBD1. CDR1 is LNHDA and CDR2 is SQIVND in the germline V gene (reference sequence). This CDR3 has 15 residues. V gave up 7 bases and J gave up 4 bases; unmatched junction bases: 10. In DNA form, the CDR3 reads TGTGCCAGTACCTCACAGGGGGTTGGGGCAGATACGCAGTATTTT. Translated: CASTSQGVGADTQYF.

The chain joins TRBV27 to TRBJ2-3; perhaps TRBD2 as D (7 bases). In germline, CDR1 is MNHEY, CDR2 SMNVEV (reference sequence). Trimming pared 2 bases from V and 0 bases from J, leaving 12 bases between. The CDR3 is 16 residues long. CDR3 sequence (DNA): TGTGCCAGCAGTTTAATGCGGGGGCTTAGCACAGATACGCAGTATTTT. This gives the protein CASSLMRGLSTDTQYF.

The chain links TRBV11-2 to TRBJ2-7, with D possibly matching TRBD1 (5 bases). Germline V lookup: CDR1 SGHAT, CDR2 FQNNGV. Trimming cost V 4 bases and J 2 bases, with 15 bases left between them. The CDR3 spans 15 residues. CDR3 DNA sequence: TGTGCCAGCAGCTCGACGATAGACAGAGCCTACGAGCAGTACTTC. Residues: CASSSTIDRAYEQYF. Combining the CDR3 with reference TRBV11-2 and TRBJ2-7 gives the whole variable domain EAGVAQSPRYKIIEKRQSVAFWCNPISGHATLYWYQQILGQGPKLLIQFQNNGVVDDSQLPKDRFSAERLKGVDSTLKIQPAKLEDSAVYLCASSSTIDRAYEQYFGPGTRLTVT.

V and J are TRBV10-3 and TRBJ2-5; tentative D call: TRBD1 (6 bases). Per germline, CDR1 ENHRY and CDR2 SYGVKD. This CDR3 comprises 15 residues. V shed 6 bases and J shed 2 bases, with 16 bases lying between them. The CDR3: CAIRSPTGGQETQYF. The CDR3, as DNA: TGTGCCATCAGGTCCCCGACAGGCGGGCAAGAGACCCAGTACTTC.

V is TRBV5-5 and J is TRBJ1-4; 8 bases agree with TRBD1. This CDR3 is 15 amino acids long. Germline CDR1 is SGHKS and CDR2 is YYEKEE (reference sequence). Trimming cost V 0 bases and J 7 bases; bases outside gene matches: 5. The CDR3 bases are TGTGCCAGCAGCTTGGATGGGACAGGCCTTGAAAAACTGTTTTTT. Its protein is CASSLDGTGLEKLFF.

The rearrangement links TRBV7-9 to TRBJ1-5; 8 bases are a match to TRBD1. Germline V gives CDR1 SEHNR, CDR2 FQNEAQ (reference sequence). This CDR3 contains 16 residues. V was clipped by 4 bases and J by 4 bases; unmatched bases: 9. CDR3 protein: CASSSTTGGWNQPQHF. In nucleotides, the CDR3 is TGTGCCAGCAGCTCAACAACAGGGGGTTGGAATCAGCCCCAGCATTTT.

This clone was seen a few times. The chain is built from TRBV28 and TRBJ1-2; 9 bases match TRBD1. Germline assignment: CDR1 MDHEN and CDR2 SYDVKM. The CDR3 length is 14 residues. V trimming: 6 bases; J trimming: 3 bases; junction bases outside the gene matches: 5. The CDR3 region has the DNA TGTGCCAGCAGACGGACAGGGGATGACTATGGCTACACCTTC. Its translation is CASRRTGDDYGYTF.

This chain uses TRBV6-5 with TRBJ2-1, with 7 bases aligning to TRBD1. V was clipped by 6 bases and J by 6 bases; unmatched bases: 8. The CDR3 covers 14 residues. From germline, CDR1 is MNHEY and CDR2 SVGAGI. CDR3 DNA: TGTGCCAGCAGCCTCGGAGCAGGGGGCAATGAGCAGTTCTTC. Translation: CASSLGAGGNEQFF.

The chain carries TRBV28 and TRBJ1-1; D is undetermined. The ends were cut back, 3 bases at V and 4 bases at J, with 15 bases in the middle. CDR1 MDHEN and CDR2 SYDVKM come from the germline V gene. The CDR3 is 15 amino acids. The DNA for the CDR3 is TGTGCCAGCAGTTTCCCGGTCGGCAGTGTCACTGAAGCTTTCTTT. Its translation is CASSFPVGSVTEAFF.

This clone was recorded once. The chain combines TRBV2 with TRBJ2-7, with a weak D call TRBD2 (5 bases). The length of the CDR3 is 14 residues. Looked up from germline, CDR1 is SNHLY and CDR2 is FYNNEI. V was clipped by 7 bases and J by 3 bases, with 16 bases between them. CDR3 sequence (DNA): TGTGCCAGCAACGAGGGTCTGGGGAGCTACGAGCAGTACTTC. Translating it yields CASNEGLGSYEQYF.

This chain uses TRBV7-6 with TRBJ2-1; 13 bases are a match to TRBD2. The V segment lost 5 bases and the J segment 7 bases; nucleotides outside the gene matches: 5. The CDR3 extends over 15 amino acids. CDR1 and CDR2 from the germline V gene are SGHVS and FNYEAQ. The CDR3 loop is CASSPLAGGLNEQFF. The CDR3, as DNA: TGTGCCAGCAGCCCACTAGCGGGGGGGTTGAATGAGCAGTTCTTC.

This chain links TRBV6-1 with TRBJ2-7; maybe TRBD1 (6 bases). The germline CDR1 and CDR2 sequences are MNHNS and SASEGT. Between the trimmed V and J ends, which lost 4 bases and 7 bases, there was a span of 20 bases. The CDR3 loop spans 15 amino acids. The CDR3 spells CASSGRTVLKGEQYF. The CDR3 region has the DNA TGTGCCAGCAGTGGACGGACAGTCTTAAAGGGGGAGCAGTACTTC.

The rearrangement links TRBV6-6 to TRBJ2-7; D is ambiguous. V gave up 7 bases and J gave up 0 bases, with 16 bases separating them. This CDR3 has 15 residues. Per germline, CDR1 MNHNY and CDR2 SVGAGI (reference sequence). The CDR3 here is CASTTTQGGSYEQYF. The CDR3 region has the DNA TGTGCCAGCACCACAACACAAGGCGGCTCCTACGAGCAGTACTTC.

The chain uses TRBV19 and TRBJ2-1, with TRBD1 as a possible D gene (6 bases). V lost 9 bases and J 0 bases, leaving 18 bases between the germline ends. Germline V gene data show CDR1 as LNHDA and CDR2 as SQIVND (reference sequence). The CDR3 length is 16 residues. Written as DNA, the CDR3 is TGTGCCAGCGCCCGGACAGCCCAGAGCTCCTACAATGAGCAGTTCTTC. The encoded protein is CASARTAQSSYNEQFF.

The CDR3 nucleotides read TGTGCCAGCGGGCTATACGAGCAGTACTTC. Protein product: CASGLYEQYF. The chain carries TRBV27 and TRBJ2-7; D gene uncertain. The CDR3 length is 10 residues. Germline V gene data show CDR1 as MNHEY and CDR2 as SMNVEV (reference sequence). The V end was cut by 8 bases, the J end by 4 bases, with 6 bases between.